This record concerns one TCR beta chain sequence. Produced via immunoSEQ multiplex PCR; TCRdb's table is partial and in-frame only. Of about 250,000 clones in the sample, around 82% were seen once. This sample is part of a study of blood T cell repertoires in COVID-19. Study-wide background: PBMCs, B-cell-depleted T cells, or T cells were the source of the cDNA or gDNA that made up the material.

Trimming stripped 4 bases from V and 0 bases from J, with 11 bases between. Germline loops: CDR1 SQVTM, CDR2 ANQGSEA. There are 14 residues in the CDR3. Sequencing was done on a sample of peripheral blood. This TCR was sampled from an elderly man with acute or convalescent COVID-19. The rearrangement links TRBV29-1 to TRBJ2-3, with D hard to call. For the CDR3, the DNA is TGCAGCGTTGCCCCCAGCGCTAGCACAGATACGCAGTATTTT. Translation: CSVAPSASTDTQYF.